The present T cell receptor beta chain was sequenced within a study of blood T cell repertoires in COVID-19. Study-wide background: The United States, Italy and Spain provided the acute and convalescent COVID-19 samples. Nucleic acid was either cDNA or gDNA, and it came from T cells, B-cell-depleted T cells, or PBMCs.

As processed by the authors: Amplification of reference gene primers provided the estimated nucleated cell counts. Profiling relied on immunoSEQ multiplex PCR, and the TCRdb table lists in-frame clones only, not all of them. V, J and clone size are taken as reported in that table, and D and trimming were inferred from the DNA itself. The table records a few hundred thousand clones, approximately 88% of them present only once. This clone was seen a handful of times. The V gene end was trimmed by 7 bases and the J gene end by 8 bases; junction bases not matched to a gene: 8. The V gene's germline CDR1 is LNHDA and CDR2 SQIVND (reference sequence). This CDR3 spans 14 amino acids.

This chain links TRBV19 with TRBJ1-2; TRBD1 aligns across 12 bases. The sequencing input was peripheral blood. The receptor was isolated from a young man who had recovered from COVID-19. The DNA for the CDR3 is TGTGCCAGTAAAAAGGGACAGGGGGCAGGAGGCTACACCTTC. Its translation is CASKKGQGAGGYTF. Together with reference TRBV19 and TRBJ1-2, the CDR3 gives the full variable domain: DGGITQSPKYLFRKEGQNVTLSCEQNLNHDAMYWYRQDPGQGLRLIYYSQIVNDFQKGDIAEGYSVSREKKESFPLTVTSAQKNPTAFYLCASKKGQGAGGYTFGSGTRLTVV.